This is a list of T cell receptor beta chains from one sample in a study of blood T cell repertoires in COVID-19. Clones were sequenced by immunoSEQ multiplex PCR, and TCRdb holds only the in-frame ones, with some missing. In the table there are approximately 120,000 clones, more than 80% of which are singletons. Sequences were obtained from peripheral blood. The receptors come from a woman aged 80 or over with COVID-19, enrolled during active disease. Both conserved end residues are part of each CDR3. The D gene is left open where the match is weak. Clone size is stated in some rows and not others, as once, few, many or a class when expanded.

clone_size	d_call	v_call	j_call	cdr3_aa	cdr3_nt
.	TRBD1	TRBV7-2	TRBJ2-6	CASSPLGQGFSNVLTF	TGTGCCAGCAGCCCGCTGGGACAGGGGTTTTCCAACGTCCTGACTTTC
few	.	TRBV3-1/TRBV3-2	TRBJ2-7	CASSRDSASDEQYF	TGTGCCAGCAGCCGGGACTCCGCCTCGGACGAGCAGTACTTC
.	.	TRBV19	TRBJ2-1	CASSSYNSHRGNEQFF	TGTGCCAGTAGTTCCTATAATAGTCACCGAGGCAATGAGCAGTTCTTC
.	.	TRBV9	TRBJ2-1	CASSPHRDLSNEQFF	TGTGCCAGCAGCCCCCACAGGGACCTAAGCAATGAGCAGTTCTTC
.	.	TRBV4-3	TRBJ2-2	CASSQADRNTGELFF	TGCGCCAGCAGCCAAGCCGACAGGAACACCGGGGAGCTGTTTTTT
few	.	TRBV9	TRBJ1-1	CASSAQGFTEAFF	TGTGCCAGCAGCGCACAGGGATTCACTGAAGCTTTCTTT
.	.	TRBV3-1/TRBV3-2	TRBJ1-1	CASSQGTGNTEAFF	TGTGCCAGCAGCCAAGGTACAGGGAACACTGAAGCTTTCTTT
.	.	TRBV5-4	TRBJ2-5	CASSLQAAGETQYF	TGTGCCAGCAGCTTGCAGGCAGCTGGGGAGACCCAGTACTTC
.	.	TRBV21-1	TRBJ2-7	CASSRETGGIDEQYF	TGTGCCAGCAGCCGTGAGACAGGGGGGATCGACGAGCAGTACTTC
.	.	TRBV20-1	TRBJ1-1	CSARGGQSAFF	TGCAGTGCTAGAGGGGGACAAAGCGCTTTCTTT
.	TRBD1	TRBV7-8	TRBJ2-7	CASSLVPGQGSYEQYF	TGTGCCAGCAGCTTAGTTCCGGGACAGGGCTCCTACGAGCAGTACTTC
.	TRBD1	TRBV6-5	TRBJ1-6	CASNTGTGVSPLHF	TGTGCCAGCAACACCGGGACAGGGGTTTCACCCCTCCACTTT
.	TRBD2	TRBV7-2	TRBJ2-1	CASSLTSGSREFF	TGTGCCAGCAGCTTGACTAGCGGGAGTAGAGAGTTCTTC
once	TRBD2	TRBV6-5	TRBJ2-3	CASRLAGGTDTQYF	TGTGCCAGCAGACTAGCGGGAGGCACAGATACGCAGTATTTT
.	.	TRBV10-3	TRBJ2-7	CATRGGADEQYF	TGTGCCACCCGAGGGGGGGCCGACGAGCAGTACTTC
.	.	TRBV7-2	TRBJ1-4	CASSRLLGLNEKLFF	TGTGCCAGCAGCCGGCTTTTGGGGCTTAATGAAAAACTGTTTTTT
.	TRBD2	TRBV28	TRBJ2-7	CASSFGTSGALTGEQYF	TGTGCCAGCAGTTTTGGGACTAGCGGGGCTCTAACTGGCGAGCAGTACTTC
.	TRBD1	TRBV15	TRBJ2-3	CATSLRDRGTDTQYF	TGTGCCACCAGCCTACGGGACAGGGGCACAGATACGCAGTATTTT
.	.	TRBV5-4	TRBJ2-7	CASSLELFSYEQYF	TGTGCCAGCAGCTTGGAACTCTTCTCCTACGAGCAGTACTTC
.	.	TRBV6-6	TRBJ2-7	CASSPGNYEQYF	TGTGCCAGCAGCCCCGGGAACTACGAGCAGTACTTC
few	TRBD2	TRBV7-8	TRBJ2-1	CASSFTRLAGYNEQFF	TGTGCCAGCAGCTTCACCAGACTAGCGGGGTACAATGAGCAGTTCTTC
.	TRBD1	TRBV19	TRBJ1-5	CASVDRDGNQPQHF	TGTGCCAGTGTAGACAGGGATGGCAATCAGCCCCAGCATTTT
.	.	TRBV19	TRBJ1-5	CASSRREKVQSAQHF	TGTGCCAGTAGTCGCCGGGAAAAGGTACAATCAGCCCAGCATTTT
.	.	TRBV6-4	TRBJ2-6	CASSDSAHSGANVLTF	TGTGCCAGCAGTGACTCGGCCCACTCTGGGGCCAACGTCCTGACTTTC
once	TRBD1	TRBV5-1	TRBJ2-1	CASSLVEGQGWDNEQFF	TGCGCCAGCAGCTTGGTCGAGGGACAGGGGTGGGACAATGAGCAGTTCTTC
.	TRBD1	TRBV19	TRBJ2-7	CASKGRTGSSYEQYF	TGTGCCAGTAAGGGACGGACAGGTAGCTCCTACGAGCAGTACTTC
once	.	TRBV5-1	TRBJ2-2	CASSLRQANTGELFF	TGCGCCAGCAGCTTGAGGCAGGCGAACACCGGGGAGCTGTTTTTT
.	TRBD2	TRBV9	TRBJ2-5	CASSVQTSAGETQYF	TGTGCCAGCAGCGTCCAAACTAGCGCCGGCGAGACCCAGTACTTC